This entry is about one T cell receptor beta chain. This sample was taken from a study of blood T cell repertoires in COVID-19. Study background: In each case, the material was cDNA or gDNA derived from T cells, B-cell-depleted T cells, or PBMCs.

Germline-derived CDR1 and CDR2 are SGHTA and FQGNSA. Unmatched junction bases numbered 5, after V lost 5 bases and J lost 8 bases. The CDR3 length is 13 residues. Measured with immunoSEQ multiplex PCR; TCRdb has only the in-frame clones, and not every one. The sample lists 72,000 or so clones; about 80% were seen once. The sequencing input was peripheral blood. This chain links TRBV7-2 with TRBJ2-1, with 8 positions matching TRBD1. This sequence originates from a man between 70 and 80 years old who had recovered from COVID-19. This CDR3 is CASSIGQGDEQFF. The CDR3 DNA sequence: TGTGCCAGCAGCATAGGACAGGGTGATGAGCAGTTCTTC.